Presented here are 23 T cell receptor beta chains from one specimen sequenced in a study of cytomegalovirus exposure and HLA in healthy donors. Measured with immunoSEQ multiplex PCR; TCRdb has only the in-frame clones, and not every one. The sample includes 90,000 to 130,000 clones, roughly 90% of them seen just once. Sequenced: PBMCs. All receptors derive from a woman in her twenties or thirties in good health and CMV-seropositive.

The chain is built from TRBV7-3 and TRBJ2-1; possibly TRBD2 for D (5 bases). The V and J ends lost 1 base and 7 bases respectively, with 5 bases between them. The CDR3 has 12 amino acids. Germline assignment: CDR1 SGHTA and CDR2 FQGTGA. The CDR3 sequence: CASSLSGNEQFF. The CDR3 DNA sequence: TGTGCCAGCAGCTTAAGCGGGAATGAGCAGTTCTTC. The complete variable domain, with remaining parts taken from reference TRBV7-3 and TRBJ2-1, reads GAGVSQTPSNKVTEKGKYVELRCDPISGHTALYWYRQSLGQGPEFLIYFQGTGAADDSGLPNDRFFAVRPEGSVSTLKIQRTERGDSAVYLCASSLSGNEQFFGPGTRLTVL.

The rearrangement uses TRBV6-5 and TRBJ1-3; D gene uncertain. This CDR3 is built from 14 residues. Looked up from germline, CDR1 is MNHEY and CDR2 is SVGAGI. V lost 6 bases, J lost 3 bases, and 12 bases lay in between. The chain's CDR3 is CASSPNSIGNTIYF. Here the CDR3 DNA reads TGTGCCAGCAGCCCCAATAGCATTGGAAACACCATATATTTT.

The chain recombines TRBV2 with TRBJ2-2, with 12 bases that match TRBD2. The germline gives CDR1 SNHLY, CDR2 FYNNEI. Trimming removed 5 bases from V and 6 bases from J; junction bases left unmatched: 1. The CDR3 covers 14 residues. CDR3 nucleotides: TGTGCCAGCAGTCTAGCGGGGGGGCCCGGGGAGCTGTTTTTT. Its translation: CASSLAGGPGELFF.

This chain connects TRBV5-1 to TRBJ2-2, with unresolved D. CDR1 and CDR2 (germline): SGHRS, YFSETQ. This CDR3 contains 16 residues. V lost 3 bases and J lost 4, with 16 bases in between. This chain's CDR3 is CASSSPPGLVTGELFF. The CDR3 DNA reads TGCGCCAGCAGCTCCCCCCCCGGTTTGGTCACCGGGGAGCTGTTTTTT. Full variable domain (remainder filled in from reference TRBV5-1 and TRBJ2-2): KAGVTQTPRYLIKTRGQQVTLSCSPISGHRSVSWYQQTPGQGLQFLFEYFSETQRNKGNFPGRFSGRQFSNSRSEMNVSTLELGDSALYLCASSSPPGLVTGELFFGEGSRLTVL.

The J gene is TRBJ2-7, the V gene TRBV29-1; D is ambiguous. Trimming removed 7 bases from V and 7 bases from J, with 17 bases in between. The CDR3 length is 12 residues. Per the germline V gene, CDR1 is SQVTM and CDR2 is ANQGSEA. CDR3 nucleotide sequence: TGCAGCGCCTCACTAACCGGTTTTGAGCAGTACTTC. Its protein product is CSASLTGFEQYF.

CDR3 DNA: TGCGCCAGCAGCGGCGATACAGGGGAAGGGACCCAGTACTTC. As protein: CASSGDTGEGTQYF. The chain is built from TRBV5-1 and TRBJ2-5; TRBD1 matches 7 bases. Trimming removed 4 bases from V and 7 bases from J; junction bases left unmatched: 10. The V gene's germline CDR1 is SGHRS and CDR2 YFSETQ. The length of the CDR3 is 14 residues.

The chain carries TRBV11-2 and TRBJ2-5; 8 nucleotides line up with TRBD2. Unmatched junction bases numbered 12, after V lost 1 base and J lost 5 bases. This CDR3 is 17 amino acids long. Germline CDR1 is SGHAT and CDR2 is FQNNGV. This CDR3 is CASSLGVIAGSGETQYF. CDR3 nucleotide sequence: TGTGCCAGCAGCTTAGGGGTCATAGCGGGATCGGGGGAGACCCAGTACTTC.

The V and J genes are TRBV9 and TRBJ2-6; D is undetermined. From germline, CDR1 is SGDLS and CDR2 YYNGEE. CDR3 length: 14 residues. V gave up 2 bases and J gave up 1 base, with 4 bases separating them. CDR3 DNA sequence: TGTGCCAGCAGCGTCCAGTCTGGGGCCAACGTCCTGACTTTC. Residues: CASSVQSGANVLTF.

The rearrangement uses TRBV5-1 and TRBJ2-2; D unresolved. The germline V and J ends were trimmed by 1 base and 5 bases, with 12 bases remaining between them. The CDR3 totals 15 residues. Germline-derived CDR1 and CDR2 are SGHRS and YFSETQ. The CDR3: CASSLMGSYTGELFF. CDR3 DNA: TGCGCCAGCAGCTTGATGGGCAGCTATACCGGGGAGCTGTTTTTT.

This clone was seen a handful of times. This sequence joins TRBV11-3 and TRBJ1-4, with 9 nucleotides matching TRBD1. This CDR3 comprises 14 residues. CDR1 and CDR2 (germline): SGHNT, YENEEA. V was pared by 4 bases and J by 8 bases, with 5 bases of the junction left unmatched. CDR3 amino acids: CASSYRGRREKLFF. CDR3 nucleotide sequence: TGTGCCAGCAGCTACAGGGGGCGCCGAGAAAAACTGTTTTTT.

The V and J genes are TRBV14 and TRBJ2-3; 10 positions agree with TRBD2. The V gene's germline CDR1 is SGHDN and CDR2 FVKESK. The CDR3 length is 16 residues. V dropped 0 bases and J dropped 4; count of bases not matched to a gene: 4. The CDR3 DNA reads as TGTGCCAGCAGCCAAGATCAACTAGCGGGACCAGATACGCAGTATTTT. Protein: CASSQDQLAGPDTQYF.

This clone was found once. This rearrangement joins TRBV27 to TRBJ1-2; TRBD1 is a possible D gene (5 bases). V was pared by 1 base and J by 7 bases, with 13 bases between. The CDR3 totals 14 residues. The V gene's germline CDR1 is MNHEY and CDR2 SMNVEV (reference sequence). The CDR3: CASSLCAGACGYTF. The CDR3 DNA is TGTGCCAGCAGTTTATGTGCTGGGGCGTGTGGCTACACCTTC.

V usage is TRBV7-9 and J usage is TRBJ2-1; 9 bases match TRBD1. Trimming took 5 bases from V and 7 from J; bases not matched to a gene: 3. CDR1 is SEHNR, CDR2 FQNEAQ, per germline (reference sequence). The CDR3 is 13 amino acids. DNA for the CDR3: TGTGCCAGCAGCCGCGGGACAGGGAATGAGCAGTTCTTC. Residues: CASSRGTGNEQFF.

V is TRBV5-4 and J is TRBJ2-7; D perhaps matches TRBD2 (6 bases). Germline V CDR1 and CDR2: SGHNT, YYREEE (reference sequence). This CDR3 region has 13 residues. V was cut by 4 bases and J by 0 bases, with 8 bases left in between. CDR3 protein: CASSPSASYEQYF. CDR3 nucleotide sequence: TGTGCCAGCAGCCCTAGCGCCTCCTACGAGCAGTACTTC.

This chain uses TRBV9 with TRBJ2-1, with a weak D call TRBD1 (6 bases). The germline gives CDR1 SGDLS, CDR2 YYNGEE. The length of the CDR3 is 15 residues. V was shortened by 3 bases and J by 0 bases, with 10 bases between the two germline ends. CDR3 sequence reads: CASSEGVGSYNEQFF. The CDR3 DNA is TGTGCCAGCAGCGAGGGGGTGGGCTCCTACAATGAGCAGTTCTTC.

This chain uses TRBV29-1 with TRBJ2-5; no definite D call. In germline, CDR1 is SQVTM, CDR2 ANQGSEA. With 4 bases removed from V and 5 bases from J, the gap between germline ends came to 17 bases. The CDR3 has 14 residues. The CDR3 DNA reads TGCAGCGTTGTTATAGCCTTGAGGCCTGAGACCCAGTACTTC. Its protein is CSVVIALRPETQYF.

The chain is built from TRBV2 and TRBJ2-1, with 7 bases that match TRBD1. Germline trimming cut 8 bases from V and 9 bases from J; bases unmatched to any gene: 13. The CDR3 is 14 amino acids. The germline V gene has CDR1 SNHLY and CDR2 FYNNEI. Here the CDR3 reads CASQVTRGGSEQFF. CDR3 nucleotide sequence: TGTGCCAGCCAGGTCACCCGAGGGGGCAGTGAGCAGTTCTTC.

The genes are TRBV7-6 and TRBJ2-7; 7 positions match TRBD1. The CDR3 spans 14 residues. The V gene's germline CDR1 is SGHVS and CDR2 FNYEAQ. V lost 4 bases and J lost 2; bases outside the gene matches: 5. CDR3 loop: CASSSGQQAYEQYF. CDR3 bases: TGTGCCAGCAGCTCGGGACAGCAAGCCTACGAGCAGTACTTC.

The chain joins TRBV5-1 to TRBJ2-7, with D maybe TRBD1 (6 bases). Trimming took 4 bases from V and 1 from J, leaving 21 bases between them. This CDR3 is 17 amino acids long. Germline V gene data show CDR1 as SGHRS and CDR2 as YFSETQ. The CDR3, as DNA: TGCGCCAGCAGCCCTCGAACAGGGTTGGACCTGTCCTACGAGCAGTACTTC. The encoded protein is CASSPRTGLDLSYEQYF.

This clone has only a few counts. The V and J genes are TRBV5-4 and TRBJ1-2; no clear D gene. V lost 0 bases to trimming and J lost 4 bases, with 13 bases between them. Germline CDR1 and CDR2: SGHNT and YYREEE (reference sequence). This CDR3 region has 15 residues. CDR3 DNA: TGTGCCAGCAGCTTGGGGGCCAACCCCGTCTATGGCTACACCTTC. As protein: CASSLGANPVYGYTF.

The V call is TRBV13, the J call TRBJ2-7; 8 bases are a match to TRBD2. CDR1 PRHDT and CDR2 FYEKMQ come from the germline V gene (reference sequence). V dropped 4 bases and J dropped 2; count of bases not matched to a gene: 10. This CDR3 region has 16 residues. In nucleotides, the CDR3 is TGTGCCAGCAGCTCCGGACTAAGCGGGGGTGCCTACGAGCAGTACTTC. Amino acid sequence: CASSSGLSGGAYEQYF.

The J gene is TRBJ1-2, the V gene TRBV28, with D tentatively TRBD1 (5 bases). Germline values: CDR1 MDHEN, CDR2 SYDVKM. This CDR3 is built from 14 residues. The germline V and J ends were trimmed by 3 bases and 3 bases, with 11 bases remaining between them. The CDR3 nucleotides read TGTGCCAGCAGTTTGCGCGAAGGGGACTATGGCTACACCTTC. As protein: CASSLREGDYGYTF.

This chain links TRBV5-1 with TRBJ2-1, with D perhaps matching TRBD2 (6 bases). Germline V lookup: CDR1 SGHRS, CDR2 YFSETQ. The germline V and J ends were trimmed by 4 bases and 8 bases, with 31 bases remaining between them. The CDR3 is 19 amino acids. In DNA, the CDR3 is TGCGCCAGCAGCCCCCTATCGAATCGAAGCGGGCCGTCTTCCGATGAGCAGTTCTTC. It specifies CASSPLSNRSGPSSDEQFF.